Presented here are 27 T cell receptor beta chains from one specimen sequenced in a study of control samples from healthy donors and cancer patients. Some clones are missing from TCRdb's copy, which holds only in-frame ones; the method was immunoSEQ multiplex PCR. Of about 160,000 clones in the sample, approximately 93% were seen once. The sequenced material came from blood. These receptors all come from a woman aged 40 to 49 in good health.

This chain joins TRBV27 and TRBJ1-2; D is ambiguous. CDR3 length: 12 amino acids. Trimming removed 11 bases at V and 4 bases at J, with 14 bases between. Germline lookup yields CDR1 MNHEY and CDR2 SMNVEV (reference sequence). This CDR3 reads CASRGRTYGYTF. CDR3 sequence (DNA): TGTGCCTCTAGAGGGAGGACCTATGGCTACACCTTC.

V is TRBV27 and J is TRBJ2-3; 8 nucleotides align to TRBD2. The CDR3 covers 18 residues. V lost 0 bases and J lost 2; bases outside the gene matches: 10. The germline gives CDR1 MNHEY, CDR2 SMNVEV (reference sequence). In DNA form, the CDR3 reads TGTGCCAGCAGTTTATCTGCCATTAGCGGGGCTTCCACAGATACGCAGTATTTT. Translation: CASSLSAISGASTDTQYF.

CDR3 residues: CASSLFPLGGDYGYTF. The CDR3 region has the DNA TGTGCCAGCAGCTTGTTCCCCCTCGGAGGGGACTATGGCTACACCTTC. This rearrangement joins TRBV7-2 to TRBJ1-2, with D tentatively TRBD1 (5 bases). Between the trimmed V and J ends, which lost 3 bases and 3 bases, there was a span of 17 bases. CDR3 length: 16 residues. Looked up from germline, CDR1 is SGHTA and CDR2 is FQGNSA.

This clone has only one observation. The chain employs TRBV5-5 and TRBJ2-3; TRBD1 agrees at 8 bases. The CDR3 consists of 15 residues. Germline V gene lookup returns CDR1 SGHKS and CDR2 YYEKEE (reference sequence). The J segment lost 4 bases and the V segment lost 5 bases, leaving 9 bases of the junction unmatched. The DNA for the CDR3 is TGTGCCAGCAGAAATCGACAGGGGTTGGCAGATACGCAGTATTTT. Its protein product is CASRNRQGLADTQYF.

The chain employs TRBV5-6 and TRBJ2-5; TRBD1 matches 9 bases. The CDR3 is 14 residues long. Trimming removed 1 base from V and 3 bases from J; junction bases left unmatched: 1. CDR1 SGHDT and CDR2 YYEEEE come from the germline V gene. The DNA for the CDR3 is TGTGCCAGCAGCTTGACAGGGGGCGAAGAGACCCAGTACTTC. Translation: CASSLTGGEETQYF.

This chain joins TRBV7-2 and TRBJ2-5, with D maybe TRBD2 (5 bases). Deletions cut 5 bases from V and 7 bases from J, with 8 bases between. The germline V gene encodes CDR1 SGHTA and CDR2 FQGNSA. The CDR3 runs 11 residues. The CDR3, as DNA: TGTGCCAGCAGCCCCCGGGGGACCCAGTACTTC. Protein sequence: CASSPRGTQYF.

The rearrangement joins TRBV5-1 to TRBJ1-4, with 8 bases that match TRBD1. V gave up 1 base and J gave up 8 bases; unmatched junction bases: 4. Germline loops: CDR1 SGHRS, CDR2 YFSETQ. The CDR3 extends over 14 amino acids. The CDR3 DNA is TGCGCCAGCAGCTTGCAGGGGGCGGACGAAAAACTGTTTTTT. Its translation: CASSLQGADEKLFF. Full variable domain (missing parts from reference TRBV5-1 and TRBJ1-4): KAGVTQTPRYLIKTRGQQVTLSCSPISGHRSVSWYQQTPGQGLQFLFEYFSETQRNKGNFPGRFSGRQFSNSRSEMNVSTLELGDSALYLCASSLQGADEKLFFGSGTQLSVL.

The gene calls are TRBV7-2 and TRBJ1-3, with 8 bases that match TRBD1. Germline CDR1 and CDR2: SGHTA and FQGNSA. There are 13 residues in the CDR3. The V segment lost 7 bases and the J segment 6 bases; nucleotides outside the gene matches: 5. CDR3 in DNA: TGTGCCAGCACTTCGACAGGGGAAAACACCATATATTTT. This codes for CASTSTGENTIYF.

This chain uses TRBV19 with TRBJ2-7, with D perhaps matching TRBD1 or TRBD2 (5 bases each). This CDR3 has 14 amino acids. The ends were cut back, 3 bases at V and 2 bases at J, with 11 bases in the middle. Germline loops: CDR1 LNHDA, CDR2 SQIVND (reference sequence). The DNA of the CDR3 is TGTGCCAGTAGTATCAGGGACGGTGCCTACGAGCAGTACTTC. Amino acid sequence: CASSIRDGAYEQYF.

The chain carries TRBV4-3 and TRBJ1-4; 9 nucleotides agree with TRBD1. CDR3 size: 16 residues. The junction had 12 bases not matched to a gene; V was cut back by 1 base and J by 12 bases. CDR1 LGHNA and CDR2 YSLEER come from the germline V gene. DNA of the CDR3: TGCGCCAGCAGCCAAGTCCGGGACAGGGTTGTTGTGGAACTGTTTTTT. This codes for CASSQVRDRVVVELFF.

V gene TRBV15 combines with J gene TRBJ1-1, with D unclear. CDR3 size: 19 residues. Germline CDR1 is LNHNV and CDR2 is YYDKDF (reference sequence). V dropped 2 bases and J dropped 4 bases, with 26 bases sitting between them. CDR3 DNA: TGTGCCACCAGCAGACCTCCCCTCATATCGACGGCGACGGGCACTGAAGCTTTCTTT. It codes for CATSRPPLISTATGTEAFF.

The J gene is TRBJ1-2, the V gene TRBV5-6; D is unresolved. The CDR3 has 14 residues. V dropped 0 bases and J dropped 0 bases, with 6 bases sitting between them. Per the germline V gene, CDR1 is SGHDT and CDR2 is YYEEEE. CDR3 residues: CASSLGSPNYGYTF. The CDR3 nucleotides read TGTGCCAGCAGCTTGGGCAGCCCTAACTATGGCTACACCTTC.

This rearrangement joins TRBV27 to TRBJ2-4, with D possibly being TRBD1 (6 bases). Germline V gives CDR1 MNHEY, CDR2 SMNVEV (reference sequence). The V end lost 4 bases, the J end lost 0 bases, and 16 bases lay between the germline ends. The CDR3 is 17 residues long. CDR3 region: CASSSRGQPLAKNIQYF. DNA for the CDR3: TGTGCCAGCAGTTCCCGGGGACAACCTCTAGCCAAAAACATTCAGTACTTC.

The chain joins TRBV18 to TRBJ1-3; TRBD1 agrees at 8 bases. Germline lookup yields CDR1 KGHSH and CDR2 LQKENI. V lost 3 bases and J lost 2; bases outside the gene matches: 6. The CDR3 extends over 16 amino acids. The CDR3 DNA reads TGTGCCAGCTCACCCGTGACAGGGGAACCTGGAAACACCATATATTTT. It encodes CASSPVTGEPGNTIYF.

This chain connects TRBV29-1 to TRBJ1-1, with 8 bases fitting TRBD1. CDR3 size: 16 residues. With 2 bases clipped from V and 1 base from J, the junction kept 9 bases outside the gene matches. The germline V gene has CDR1 SQVTM and CDR2 ANQGSEA. DNA for the CDR3: TGCAGCGTTGAAACGCGTCGGACAGGGACGAACACTGAAGCTTTCTTT. Its translation is CSVETRRTGTNTEAFF.

The chain combines TRBV2 with TRBJ2-7, with D unresolved. This CDR3 has 14 amino acids. CDR1 is SNHLY, CDR2 FYNNEI, per germline. V was clipped by 4 bases and J by 6 bases, with 16 bases between them. The CDR3 spells CASSAAQQVGEQYF. CDR3 DNA sequence: TGTGCCAGCAGTGCGGCACAACAAGTGGGCGAGCAGTACTTC.

CDR3 sequence (DNA): TGTGCCAGCAGCTTAGACAGGAATAACTATGGCTACACCTTC. This gives the protein CASSLDRNNYGYTF. J is TRBJ1-2 and V is TRBV7-2; D is possibly TRBD1 (5 bases). The V end lost 1 base, the J end lost 1 base, and 7 bases lay between the germline ends. From germline, CDR1 is SGHTA and CDR2 FQGNSA. The CDR3 runs to 14 residues.

V is TRBV21-1 and J is TRBJ1-3. TRBV21-1 is shown as a pseudogene. The CDR3 totals 13 residues. This chain's CDR3 is CASSREAGNTIYF. CDR3 nucleotide sequence: TGTGCCAGCAGCAGGGAGGCTGGAAACACCATATATTTT.

The chain recombines TRBV21-1 with TRBJ2-5; the table's D call TRBD1 went unverified against the DNA. TRBV21-1 corresponds to a pseudogene. CDR3 length equals 16 residues. Written as DNA, the CDR3 is TGTGCCAGCAGCAAAGGGGGGCAGGGGGCTAGGGAGACCCAGTACTTC. Residues: CASSKGGQGARETQYF.

This clone was observed a single time. The chain uses TRBV7-9 and TRBJ1-6; 9 nucleotides agree with TRBD1. Germline V gene lookup returns CDR1 SEHNR and CDR2 FQNEAQ (reference sequence). The CDR3 covers 14 residues. V dropped 5 bases and J dropped 9; count of bases not matched to a gene: 5. CDR3 region: CASSPGQGGSPLHF. The CDR3 region has the DNA TGTGCCAGCAGCCCGGGACAGGGAGGTTCACCCCTCCACTTT. The whole variable domain, remainder taken from reference TRBV7-9 and TRBJ1-6, is DTGVSQNPRHKITKRGQNVTFRCDPISEHNRLYWYRQTLGQGPEFLTYFQNEAQLEKSRLLSDRFSAERPKGSFSTLEIQRTEQGDSAMYLCASSPGQGGSPLHFGNGTRLTVT.

The rearrangement uses TRBV27 and TRBJ1-2; no clear D gene. V was trimmed by 3 bases and J by 0 bases, leaving 11 bases between them. Germline V gene sequence: CDR1 MNHEY, CDR2 SMNVEV (reference sequence). The CDR3 is made up of 15 amino acids. The CDR3 DNA reads TGTGCCAGCAGTTTCGGACGGGAACCTAACTATGGCTACACCTTC. Translating gives CASSFGREPNYGYTF.

J is TRBJ1-3 and V is TRBV11-2; no reliable D call. Germline CDR1 and CDR2: SGHAT and FQNNGV. Trimming took 4 bases from V and 1 from J, leaving 8 bases between them. The CDR3 contains 14 residues. CDR3 sequence reads: CASSWEVSGNTIYF. In nucleotides, the CDR3 is TGTGCCAGCAGCTGGGAAGTTTCTGGAAACACCATATATTTT.

The rearrangement uses TRBV7-9 and TRBJ2-5, with 8 positions matching TRBD2. V was pared by 4 bases and J by 4 bases, with 8 bases of the junction left unmatched. The V gene's germline CDR1 is SEHNR and CDR2 FQNEAQ (reference sequence). This CDR3 has 15 amino acids. CDR3 in amino acids: CASSSSGGPGETQYF. The CDR3 nucleotides are TGTGCCAGCAGCTCATCGGGGGGGCCTGGAGAGACCCAGTACTTC.

The chain employs TRBV10-3 and TRBJ1-1, with a possible D match to TRBD1 (6 bases). V lost 2 bases and J 7 bases, leaving 20 bases between the germline ends. The germline CDR1 and CDR2 sequences are ENHRY and SYGVKD. The CDR3 totals 16 residues. The CDR3 loop is CAISEGGGGGQNEAFF. The CDR3, as DNA: TGTGCCATCAGTGAGGGCGGGGGTGGAGGACAGAATGAAGCTTTCTTT.

This chain joins TRBV30 and TRBJ1-5; D ambiguous. From germline, CDR1 is GTSNPN and CDR2 SVGIG (reference sequence). This CDR3 region has 14 residues. The V gene lost 4 bases and the J gene lost 2 bases, with 12 bases spanning the gap. The CDR3 DNA reads as TGTGCCTGGAAATTGGGAAGGGGCAATCAGCCCCAGCATTTT. Its protein product is CAWKLGRGNQPQHF.

The chain combines TRBV6-6 with TRBJ2-5, with TRBD2 identical over 13 bases. Trimming removed 7 bases from V and 2 bases from J; junction bases left unmatched: 10. The germline V gene encodes CDR1 MNHNY and CDR2 SVGAGI (reference sequence). The CDR3 is 17 residues long. The CDR3 spells CASNRLAGGNRQETQYF. Here the CDR3 DNA reads TGTGCCAGCAATCGACTAGCGGGAGGCAATAGACAAGAGACCCAGTACTTC.

The rearrangement uses TRBV5-1 and TRBJ1-4; TRBD1 is a possible D gene (6 bases). Germline CDR1 and CDR2: SGHRS and YFSETQ. The CDR3 is made up of 13 amino acids. The ends were cut back, 7 bases at V and 0 bases at J, with 7 bases in the middle. The CDR3 DNA sequence: TGCGCCAGCCGGACAGCAACTAATGAAAAACTGTTTTTT. Protein product: CASRTATNEKLFF.